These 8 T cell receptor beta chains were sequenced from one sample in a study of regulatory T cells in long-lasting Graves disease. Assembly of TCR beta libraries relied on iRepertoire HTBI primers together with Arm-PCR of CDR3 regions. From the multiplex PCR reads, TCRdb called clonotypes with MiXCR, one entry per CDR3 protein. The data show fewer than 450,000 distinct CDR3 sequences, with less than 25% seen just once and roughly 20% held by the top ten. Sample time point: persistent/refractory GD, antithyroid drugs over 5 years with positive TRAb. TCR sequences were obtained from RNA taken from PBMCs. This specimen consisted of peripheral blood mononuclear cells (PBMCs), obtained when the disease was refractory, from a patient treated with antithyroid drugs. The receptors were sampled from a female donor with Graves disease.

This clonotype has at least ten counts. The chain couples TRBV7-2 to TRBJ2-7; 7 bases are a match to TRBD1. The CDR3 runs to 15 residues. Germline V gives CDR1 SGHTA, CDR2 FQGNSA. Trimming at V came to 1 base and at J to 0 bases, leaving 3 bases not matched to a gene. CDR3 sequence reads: CASSLVRDSSYEQYF. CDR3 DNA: TGTGCCAGCAGCTTAGTTCGGGACAGCTCCTACGAGCAGTACTTC.

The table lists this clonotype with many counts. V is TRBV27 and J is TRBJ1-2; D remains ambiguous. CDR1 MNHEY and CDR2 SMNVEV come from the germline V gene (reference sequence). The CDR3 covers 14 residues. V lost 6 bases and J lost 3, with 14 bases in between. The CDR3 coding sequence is TGTGCCAGCAGGGAGCTGGACGGAGACTATGGCTACACCTTC. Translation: CASRELDGDYGYTF.

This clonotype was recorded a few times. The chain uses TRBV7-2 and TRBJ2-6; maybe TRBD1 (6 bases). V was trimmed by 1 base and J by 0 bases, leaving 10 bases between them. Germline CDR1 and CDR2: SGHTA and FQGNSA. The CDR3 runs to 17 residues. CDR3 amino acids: CASSLVGTNSGANVLTF. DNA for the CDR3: TGTGCCAGCAGCTTAGTGGGGACAAACTCTGGGGCCAACGTCCTGACTTTC.

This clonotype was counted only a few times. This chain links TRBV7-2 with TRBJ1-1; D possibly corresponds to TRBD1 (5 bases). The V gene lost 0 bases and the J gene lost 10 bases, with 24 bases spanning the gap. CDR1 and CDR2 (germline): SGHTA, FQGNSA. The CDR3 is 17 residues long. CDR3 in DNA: TGTGCCAGCAGCTTAGCCTCGACGGGGCAGTCCTCGGCGCGAGCTTTCTTT. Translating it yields CASSLASTGQSSARAFF. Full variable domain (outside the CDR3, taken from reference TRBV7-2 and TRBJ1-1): GAGVSQSPSNKVTEKGKDVELRCDPISGHTALYWYRQSLGQGLEFLIYFQGNSAPDKSGLPSDRFSAERTGGSVSTLTIQRTQQEDSAVYLCASSLASTGQSSARAFFGQGTRLTVV.

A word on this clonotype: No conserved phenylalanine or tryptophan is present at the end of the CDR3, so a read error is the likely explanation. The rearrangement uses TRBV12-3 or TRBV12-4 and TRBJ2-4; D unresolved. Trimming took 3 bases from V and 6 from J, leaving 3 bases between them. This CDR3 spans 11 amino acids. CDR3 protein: CASSFRNIQYL. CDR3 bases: TGTGCCAGCAGTTTCCGAAACATTCAGTACCTC.

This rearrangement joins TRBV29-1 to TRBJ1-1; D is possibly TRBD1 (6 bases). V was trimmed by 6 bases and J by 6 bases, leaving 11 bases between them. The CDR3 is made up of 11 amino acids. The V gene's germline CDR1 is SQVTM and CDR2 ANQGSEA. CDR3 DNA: TGCAGCGTATCAGGGGCGGCTGAAGCTTTCTTT. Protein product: CSVSGAAEAFF.

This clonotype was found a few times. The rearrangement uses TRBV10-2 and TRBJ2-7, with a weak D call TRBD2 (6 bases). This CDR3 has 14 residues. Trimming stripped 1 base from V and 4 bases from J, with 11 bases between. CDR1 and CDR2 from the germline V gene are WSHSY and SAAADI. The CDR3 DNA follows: TGCGCCAGCAGTGAGTGGGGGGTTCCTTACGAGCAGTACTTC. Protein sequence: CASSEWGVPYEQYF.

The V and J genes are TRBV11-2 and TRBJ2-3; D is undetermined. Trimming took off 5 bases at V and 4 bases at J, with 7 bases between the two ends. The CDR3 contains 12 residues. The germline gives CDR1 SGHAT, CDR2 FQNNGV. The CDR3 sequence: CASSLWADTQYF. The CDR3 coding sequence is TGTGCCAGCAGCCTATGGGCAGATACGCAGTATTTT.